The clone carrying this T cell receptor beta chain was picked up one time. Antigen: not known. Some clones are missing from TCRdb's copy, which holds only in-frame ones; the method was immunoSEQ multiplex PCR. This table has around 33,000 clones, roughly 80% appearing once. This CDR3 comprises 14 residues. The germline V gene has CDR1 SGHTA and CDR2 FQGNSA. After removal of 5 bases from V and 11 bases from J, the junction contained 8 bases not matched to a gene. This specimen belongs to a study of OX40 agonist ivuxolimab in advanced cancers. Regarding the study as a whole: The work left the antigen specificity of expanded peripheral T cells undetermined.

The V gene is TRBV7-2, the J gene TRBJ2-5, with 13 bases matching TRBD2. The sequencing here drew on CD4+ or CD8+ T cells sorted from blood, taken in a trial of the OX40 agonist ivuxolimab. The TCR comes from an adult with an advanced solid tumor such as melanoma, head and neck, liver or kidney cancer. The CDR3 here is CASSPTSGGWEQYF. The CDR3 coding sequence is TGTGCCAGCAGCCCGACTAGCGGGGGGTGGGAGCAGTACTTC. Supplemented by reference TRBV7-2 and TRBJ2-5, the full variable domain reads GAGVSQSPSNKVTEKGKDVELRCDPISGHTALYWYRQSLGQGLEFLIYFQGNSAPDKSGLPSDRFSAERTGGSVSTLTIQRTQQEDSAVYLCASSPTSGGWEQYFGPGTRLLVL.